Shown below are 9 T cell receptor beta chains from a single sample sequenced in a study of T cell repertoires in cytomegalovirus infection. TCRdb recomputed calls from the reads with MiXCR, one row per CDR3 protein. Of more than 350,000 distinct CDR3 sequences in the sample, under 40% were seen once. The source material was PBMCs. The source of these receptors is a human donor in good health (CMV status not recorded). Some clones in this sample may be carry-over from other donors' samples.

Of note for this clonotype: An end of the junction does not agree with germline; a read error may underlie this. The chain joins TRBV7-2 to TRBJ2-7, with D hard to call. There are 13 residues in the CDR3. Germline V CDR1 and CDR2: SGHTA, FQGNSA. The CDR3 DNA sequence: TGTGCCAGCAGCCGATACAGCGCCTACGAGCAGGACTTC. Encoded protein: CASSRYSAYEQDF.

In its sample, this clonotype was seen a few times. V is TRBV5-1 and J is TRBJ2-3, with 9 bases matching TRBD2. Trimming took 4 bases from V and 4 from J; bases not matched to a gene: 13. There are 17 residues in the CDR3. Germline CDR1 SGHRS, CDR2 YFSETQ. The DNA for the CDR3 is TGCGCCAGCAGCGGAACCCTAGCGGGGAGCATGGCAGATACGCAGTATTTT. It codes for CASSGTLAGSMADTQYF.

The gene calls are TRBV19 and TRBJ1-2; D is unclear. With 10 bases removed from V and 14 bases from J, the gap between germline ends came to 17 bases. Germline V CDR1 and CDR2: LNHDA, SQIVND (reference sequence). The CDR3 has 10 residues. The CDR3 coding sequence is TGTGCCAAGATTGTGACCGACTCTACCTTC. Translated: CAKIVTDSTF.

With regard to this clonotype: A read error is likely, as this CDR3 ends without the conserved phenylalanine or tryptophan. The V call is TRBV19, the J call TRBJ2-1; D uncertain. Germline V lookup: CDR1 LNHDA, CDR2 SQIVND (reference sequence). The V end was cut by 7 bases, the J end by 3 bases, with 19 bases between. This CDR3 region has 16 residues. The CDR3 nucleotides read TGTGCCAGTACCATCCTCGACGGCCATCTCTACAATGAGCAGTTCTTA. It specifies CASTILDGHLYNEQFL.

V gene TRBV6-5 combines with J gene TRBJ2-5, with 9 bases fitting TRBD2. The germline V gene encodes CDR1 MNHEY and CDR2 SVGAGI. The CDR3 extends over 16 amino acids. The V and J ends lost 6 bases and 2 bases, in that order; junction bases with no gene match: 10. The CDR3 sequence: CASSSLGGGAQETQYF. The CDR3 coding sequence is TGTGCCAGCAGCTCCCTTGGCGGGGGGGCTCAAGAGACCCAGTACTTC.

CDR3 protein: CASSATGGYNQPQHF. The CDR3 DNA is TGTGCCAGCAGCGCGACAGGGGGGTACAATCAGCCCCAGCATTTT. This chain connects TRBV5-6 to TRBJ1-5; 9 positions agree with TRBD1. Germline-derived CDR1 and CDR2 are SGHDT and YYEEEE. The CDR3 length is 15 residues. The ends lost 4 bases at V and 3 bases at J; junction bases unmatched: 5.

The rearrangement links TRBV5-6 to TRBJ1-1; D remains unclear. The CDR3 is 14 residues long. V lost 0 bases and J lost 3, with 9 bases in between. Germline V CDR1 and CDR2: SGHDT, YYEEEE. CDR3 DNA: TGTGCCAGCAGCTTGGCGTCGGAGGACACTGAAGCTTTCTTT. This gives the protein CASSLASEDTEAFF.

At least ten counts were recorded for this clonotype. V usage is TRBV6-5 and J usage is TRBJ2-5; TRBD1 aligns across 7 bases. The germline V gene has CDR1 MNHEY and CDR2 SVGAGI. The CDR3 is 15 residues long. The V gene end was trimmed by 2 bases and the J gene end by 2 bases; junction bases not matched to a gene: 5. The CDR3 region is CASSYTSGQQETQYF. CDR3 in DNA: TGTGCCAGCAGTTACACCTCGGGACAGCAAGAGACCCAGTACTTC.

This clonotype was seen a few times. This chain links TRBV5-1 with TRBJ1-4, with a weak D call TRBD1 (6 bases). The CDR3 runs to 14 residues. From germline, CDR1 is SGHRS and CDR2 YFSETQ. The V end lost 3 bases, the J end lost 7 bases, and 13 bases lay between the germline ends. The CDR3 here is CASSYRDPGEKLFF. The CDR3 region has the DNA TGCGCCAGCAGCTACAGGGACCCCGGTGAAAAACTGTTTTTT.